This record looks at one T cell receptor beta chain sequence and its context. Its antigen is still unknown. Germline CDR1 GTSNPN, CDR2 SVGIG (reference sequence). V was pared by 0 bases and J by 7 bases, with 6 bases between. This CDR3 spans 11 amino acids. The data were obtained in a study of T cell responses to AZD1222 COVID-19 vaccine. The study, taken as a whole, reports: The reported proportion of spike-specific TCRs targeting unmutated variant regions was nearly half. Donors were largely white British and mainly female; clonal diversity was possibly underestimated.

TCRdb's table, derived via immunoSEQ multiplex PCR, lists solely in-frame clones and lacks some. Counted here are under 150,000 clones, about 90% occurring once; the ten biggest clones make up 8.4%. The rearrangement links TRBV30 to TRBJ1-1; D is unclear. The clonotype comes from an adult in good health. The specimen comprised peripheral blood, sampled on day 0 of AZD1222 vaccination. In nucleotides, the CDR3 is TGTGCCTGGAGTGTACAGTATGAAGCTTTCTTT. Residues: CAWSVQYEAFF.